The rows below give T cell receptor beta chains drawn from one sample of a study of cytomegalovirus exposure and HLA in healthy donors. Repertoires were generated with immunoSEQ multiplex PCR, while TCRdb's copy carries only in-frame clones and drops some. Of a few hundred thousand clones in the sample, 80% are singletons; the top ten hold roughly 0.31%. Sequencing was carried out using PBMCs. Receptors were obtained from a girl aged 2-10 years in good health and CMV-seronegative. CDR3s include the opening cysteine and the closing phenylalanine or tryptophan. Each record gives: J gene, clone size, D gene, V gene, CDR3 protein, CDR3 DNA. The D gene is left open where the match is weak. Some rows mark clone size as missing; the rest say once, few, many or name a class of expanded clone.

j_call: TRBJ2-7; clone_size: .; d_call: .; v_call: TRBV18; cdr3_aa: CASSPDRSWLVAYEQYF; cdr3_nt: TGTGCCAGCTCACCAGACAGGTCCTGGCTGGTGGCCTACGAGCAGTACTTC
j_call: TRBJ2-7; clone_size: .; d_call: TRBD2; v_call: TRBV30; cdr3_aa: CAWSGAGGYYEQYF; cdr3_nt: TGTGCCTGGAGTGGCGCGGGGGGCTACTACGAGCAGTACTTC
j_call: TRBJ1-4; clone_size: .; d_call: .; v_call: TRBV28; cdr3_aa: CASSLGAGRLFF; cdr3_nt: TGTGCCAGCAGTTTGGGGGCAGGGCGACTGTTTTTT
j_call: TRBJ1-1; clone_size: .; d_call: .; v_call: TRBV5-6; cdr3_aa: CASSSPHHSGNTEAFF; cdr3_nt: TGTGCCAGCAGCTCCCCACACCACTCAGGGAACACTGAAGCTTTCTTT
j_call: TRBJ1-6; clone_size: .; d_call: .; v_call: TRBV7-9; cdr3_aa: CSSSSDFEYYNSPLHF; cdr3_nt: TGTTCCAGCAGCTCGGACTTTGAGTACTATAATTCACCCCTCCACTTT
j_call: TRBJ2-1; clone_size: few; d_call: .; v_call: TRBV25-1; cdr3_aa: CASSEFKATNEQFF; cdr3_nt: TGTGCCAGCAGTGAATTTAAAGCTACTAATGAGCAGTTCTTC
j_call: TRBJ1-1; clone_size: .; d_call: .; v_call: TRBV6-1; cdr3_aa: CASRGGNMNTEAFF; cdr3_nt: TGTGCCAGCAGGGGGGGGAACATGAACACTGAAGCTTTCTTT
j_call: TRBJ2-3; clone_size: .; d_call: TRBD1; v_call: TRBV7-9; cdr3_aa: CASSPIGGSTSTDTQYF; cdr3_nt: TGTGCCAGCAGCCCCATAGGGGGCAGCACTAGCACAGATACGCAGTATTTT
j_call: TRBJ2-7; clone_size: .; d_call: .; v_call: TRBV6-1; cdr3_aa: CASIGEYEQYF; cdr3_nt: TGTGCCAGCATCGGGGAATACGAGCAGTACTTC
j_call: TRBJ2-6; clone_size: .; d_call: .; v_call: TRBV7-6; cdr3_aa: CASSLRPSGANVLTF; cdr3_nt: TGTGCCAGCAGCCTCAGGCCATCTGGGGCCAACGTCCTGACTTTC
j_call: TRBJ1-5; clone_size: .; d_call: TRBD1; v_call: TRBV4-1; cdr3_aa: CASSQTGTVNQPQHF; cdr3_nt: TGCGCCAGCAGCCAAACCGGGACAGTCAATCAGCCCCAGCATTTT
j_call: TRBJ2-7; clone_size: once; d_call: .; v_call: TRBV6-5; cdr3_aa: CASSSTVRWYEQYF; cdr3_nt: TGTGCCAGCAGTTCGACAGTTCGGTGGTACGAGCAGTACTTC
j_call: TRBJ2-7; clone_size: once; d_call: TRBD1; v_call: TRBV6-6; cdr3_aa: CASGPTGPYEQYF; cdr3_nt: TGTGCCAGCGGCCCGACAGGGCCCTACGAGCAGTACTTC
j_call: TRBJ2-3; clone_size: .; d_call: TRBD1; v_call: TRBV7-9; cdr3_aa: CASSRPILTGLSTDTQYF; cdr3_nt: TGTGCCAGCAGCCGACCCATTCTGACAGGGCTGAGCACAGATACGCAGTATTTT
j_call: TRBJ2-1; clone_size: .; d_call: .; v_call: TRBV4-1; cdr3_aa: CASSQVSRFHNEQFF; cdr3_nt: TGCGCCAGCAGCCAAGTGTCTCGGTTCCACAATGAGCAGTTCTTC
j_call: TRBJ2-7; clone_size: .; d_call: TRBD1; v_call: TRBV5-1; cdr3_aa: CASSRTGYEQYF; cdr3_nt: TGCGCCAGCAGCCGGACAGGTTACGAGCAGTACTTC
j_call: TRBJ1-5; clone_size: .; d_call: .; v_call: TRBV28; cdr3_aa: CASSLGSGGQPQHF; cdr3_nt: TGTGCCAGCAGTTTAGGGTCAGGTGGACAGCCCCAGCATTTT
j_call: TRBJ1-1; clone_size: .; d_call: .; v_call: TRBV10-3; cdr3_aa: CAIRNRVENTEAFF; cdr3_nt: TGTGCCATCAGGAACAGGGTGGAGAACACTGAAGCTTTCTTT
j_call: TRBJ2-7; clone_size: .; d_call: .; v_call: TRBV7-9; cdr3_aa: CASSFGTPGAYEQYF; cdr3_nt: TGTGCCAGCAGCTTCGGTACCCCGGGAGCCTACGAGCAGTACTTC
j_call: TRBJ1-6; clone_size: .; d_call: TRBD1; v_call: TRBV7-6; cdr3_aa: CASSLEKGQGRFGVYSPLHF; cdr3_nt: TGTGCCAGCAGCTTAGAGAAGGGACAGGGAAGGTTTGGGGTGTATTCACCCCTCCACTTT
j_call: TRBJ2-1; clone_size: .; d_call: TRBD2; v_call: TRBV27; cdr3_aa: CASSTGLADEQFF; cdr3_nt: TGTGCCAGCAGTACCGGACTAGCGGATGAGCAGTTCTTC
j_call: TRBJ2-7; clone_size: .; d_call: .; v_call: TRBV9; cdr3_aa: CASSDGGLKEQYF; cdr3_nt: TGTGCCAGCAGCGATGGGGGCCTCAAGGAGCAGTACTTC
j_call: TRBJ1-6; clone_size: few; d_call: TRBD1; v_call: TRBV6-5; cdr3_aa: CASNTQGNSPLHF; cdr3_nt: TGTGCCAGCAATACACAGGGGAATTCACCCCTCCACTTT
j_call: TRBJ2-3; clone_size: .; d_call: .; v_call: TRBV18; cdr3_aa: CASSPRPGVTDTQYF; cdr3_nt: TGTGCCAGCTCACCACGACCGGGAGTCACAGATACGCAGTATTTT
j_call: TRBJ2-1; clone_size: .; d_call: .; v_call: TRBV13; cdr3_aa: CASSSRGNEQFF; cdr3_nt: TGTGCCAGCAGCTCCAGGGGTAATGAGCAGTTCTTC
j_call: TRBJ1-1; clone_size: .; d_call: TRBD1; v_call: TRBV19; cdr3_aa: CASSRDRDPGAFF; cdr3_nt: TGTGCCAGCTCCCGGGACAGGGATCCTGGAGCTTTCTTT
j_call: TRBJ1-6; clone_size: .; d_call: .; v_call: TRBV10-3; cdr3_aa: CAISEFWSGYGSPLHF; cdr3_nt: TGTGCCATCAGTGAGTTTTGGTCGGGGTATGGTTCACCCCTCCACTTT
j_call: TRBJ2-2; clone_size: .; d_call: TRBD2; v_call: TRBV29-1; cdr3_aa: CSVEGEWGSGGAADTGELFF; cdr3_nt: TGCAGCGTTGAAGGGGAGTGGGGTAGCGGGGGGGCCGCGGACACCGGGGAGCTGTTTTTT
j_call: TRBJ1-6; clone_size: .; d_call: .; v_call: TRBV6-5; cdr3_aa: CASSYDIGNSPLHF; cdr3_nt: TGTGCCAGCAGTTACGACATTGGAAATTCACCCCTCCACTTT
j_call: TRBJ1-2; clone_size: once; d_call: TRBD1; v_call: TRBV30; cdr3_aa: CAGTGEGYTF; cdr3_nt: TGTGCCGGGACAGGGGAAGGCTACACCTTC
j_call: TRBJ2-5; clone_size: .; d_call: TRBD2; v_call: TRBV15; cdr3_aa: CATSTTRGWGGPYQETQYF; cdr3_nt: TGTGCCACCAGCACCACCCGAGGGTGGGGGGGACCGTACCAAGAGACCCAGTACTTC
j_call: TRBJ2-5; clone_size: .; d_call: .; v_call: TRBV9; cdr3_aa: CASSGGGQPQETQYF; cdr3_nt: TGTGCCAGCAGCGGAGGTGGACAACCTCAAGAGACCCAGTACTTC
j_call: TRBJ2-7; clone_size: .; d_call: TRBD1; v_call: TRBV27; cdr3_aa: CASAWTGGREQYF; cdr3_nt: TGTGCCAGTGCATGGACAGGGGGCCGCGAGCAGTACTTC
j_call: TRBJ2-7; clone_size: once; d_call: TRBD1; v_call: TRBV5-5; cdr3_aa: CASSGTGGLSFVEQYF; cdr3_nt: TGTGCCAGCAGCGGGACAGGGGGCCTTTCCTTCGTCGAGCAGTACTTC
j_call: TRBJ1-1; clone_size: .; d_call: .; v_call: TRBV28; cdr3_aa: CASYRRSKGMNTEAFF; cdr3_nt: TGTGCCAGCTACAGAAGATCAAAGGGGATGAACACTGAAGCTTTCTTT
j_call: TRBJ1-2; clone_size: .; d_call: .; v_call: TRBV15; cdr3_aa: CATSRGSANYGYTF; cdr3_nt: TGTGCCACCAGCAGAGGCTCAGCTAACTATGGCTACACCTTC
j_call: TRBJ1-1; clone_size: .; d_call: .; v_call: TRBV28; cdr3_aa: CASSSPTPGLKKVRAFF; cdr3_nt: TGTGCCAGCAGTTCCCCTACACCGGGACTCAAAAAAGTACGGGCTTTCTTT
j_call: TRBJ2-1; clone_size: .; d_call: TRBD2; v_call: TRBV7-3; cdr3_aa: CASSSLAGGWDEQFF; cdr3_nt: TGTGCCAGCAGTTCACTAGCGGGGGGATGGGATGAGCAGTTCTTC
j_call: TRBJ2-1; clone_size: few; d_call: TRBD2; v_call: TRBV2; cdr3_aa: CASIPPGAGVNNEQFF; cdr3_nt: TGTGCCAGCATCCCCCCCGGGGCGGGGGTAAACAATGAGCAGTTCTTC
j_call: TRBJ2-2; clone_size: .; d_call: .; v_call: TRBV7-9; cdr3_aa: CASSSESPELFF; cdr3_nt: TGTGCCAGCAGCTCCGAGAGCCCTGAGCTGTTTTTT
j_call: TRBJ1-4; clone_size: .; d_call: .; v_call: TRBV28; cdr3_aa: CASRTGTEKLFF; cdr3_nt: TGTGCCAGCAGAACAGGGACTGAAAAACTGTTTTTT
j_call: TRBJ1-1; clone_size: .; d_call: .; v_call: TRBV7-2; cdr3_aa: CASSLEVGGRKAEAFF; cdr3_nt: TGTGCCAGCAGCTTAGAGGTCGGGGGTAGGAAGGCTGAAGCTTTCTTT
j_call: TRBJ1-4; clone_size: .; d_call: .; v_call: TRBV10-2; cdr3_aa: CASARGRGEKLFF; cdr3_nt: TGCGCCAGCGCCCGGGGGAGGGGAGAAAAACTGTTTTTT
j_call: TRBJ2-3; clone_size: .; d_call: .; v_call: TRBV9; cdr3_aa: CASSRELGRTDTQYF; cdr3_nt: TGTGCCAGCAGCCGCGAGCTCGGGAGAACAGATACGCAGTATTTT
j_call: TRBJ2-7; clone_size: .; d_call: TRBD2; v_call: TRBV7-2; cdr3_aa: CASSSTSGYEQYF; cdr3_nt: TGTGCCAGCAGCTCGACTAGCGGGTACGAGCAGTACTTC
j_call: TRBJ1-2; clone_size: .; d_call: .; v_call: TRBV2; cdr3_aa: CASRGIFDRAYGYTF; cdr3_nt: TGTGCCAGCCGAGGTATTTTCGACAGAGCCTATGGCTACACCTTC
j_call: TRBJ2-7; clone_size: .; d_call: TRBD2; v_call: TRBV5-6; cdr3_aa: CASSGRPTSGRAYEQYF; cdr3_nt: TGTGCCAGCAGCGGTAGACCGACTAGCGGGAGGGCCTACGAGCAGTACTTC
j_call: TRBJ1-2; clone_size: .; d_call: TRBD1; v_call: TRBV27; cdr3_aa: CASSLSRDSHYGYTF; cdr3_nt: TGTGCCAGCAGTTTATCGCGGGACAGCCACTATGGCTACACCTTC
j_call: TRBJ1-2; clone_size: few; d_call: .; v_call: TRBV6-6; cdr3_aa: CASSYSRRFYGYTF; cdr3_nt: TGTGCCAGCAGTTACTCGAGGCGGTTCTATGGCTACACCTTC
j_call: TRBJ2-3; clone_size: .; d_call: .; v_call: TRBV5-1; cdr3_aa: CASSRGIARTDTQYF; cdr3_nt: TGCGCCAGCTCGCGCGGGATAGCGCGCACAGATACGCAGTATTTT